These 23 T cell receptor beta chains came from one sample sequenced in a study of tumor-infiltrating lymphocytes in primary liver carcinoma. Germline DNA was extracted too, while blood RNA derived from unsorted whole blood. From approximately 0.5 ug of total RNA, TCR beta-specific cDNA was reverse-transcribed using a constant-region primer. Three nested multiplex PCR rounds of slightly modified ARM-PCR generated TCR beta libraries. Researchers ran the first two PCR rounds for approximately 9 cycles each with TRBV1-TRBV30 forward primers and a C-beta reverse primer. TCRdb recomputed calls from the multiplex PCR reads with MiXCR, one row per CDR3 protein. The sample has 250,000 to 400,000 distinct CDR3 sequences; roughly 60% are singletons. Sequenced material: peripheral blood. The receptor source for this set is a man in his forties or fifties with primary liver carcinoma and hepatitis B virus infection.

This clonotype was counted at least ten times. This chain connects TRBV7-8 to TRBJ2-7; unclear D gene. Trimming took 0 bases from V and 10 from J, leaving 13 bases between them. Germline V gives CDR1 SGHVS, CDR2 FQNEAQ. The CDR3 consists of 13 residues. This CDR3 is CASSLAILDPQYF. CDR3 nucleotide sequence: TGTGCCAGCAGCTTAGCGATCCTCGACCCCCAGTACTTC.

Concerning this clonotype itself: Likely a read error: the CDR3 ends without its conserved phenylalanine or tryptophan. This chain joins TRBV10-3 and TRBJ2-2; D ambiguous. The CDR3 spans 11 residues. Looked up from germline, CDR1 is ENHRY and CDR2 is SYGVKD. CDR3 nucleotide sequence: TGTGCCATCAATGAGACCGGGGAGCTGTTTTCT. Translation gives CAINETGELFS.

Of note for this clonotype: Germline is not matched at one junction end, which may reflect a read error. The chain has TRBV11-2 and TRBJ2-1, with D perhaps TRBD2 (5 bases). This CDR3 has 16 amino acids. Looked up from germline, CDR1 is SGHAT and CDR2 is FQNNGV. This CDR3 is CASSLQTNSGYNVQLF. The CDR3 nucleotides read TGTGCCAGCAGCCTCCAGACTAATTCTGGCTACAATGTGCAGCTCTTC.

The chain employs TRBV5-1 and TRBJ1-2; a weak D match, TRBD1 (5 bases). The germline V and J ends were trimmed by 7 bases and 5 bases, with 18 bases remaining between them. This CDR3 is built from 14 residues. Germline lookup yields CDR1 SGHRS and CDR2 YFSETQ. The CDR3 sequence: CASSQGGGAYGYTF. Written as DNA, the CDR3 is TGCGCCAGCTCCCAGGGCGGCGGAGCGTATGGCTACACCTTC.

At least ten counts were recorded for this clonotype. The chain links TRBV11-2 to TRBJ1-4; D unclear. CDR1 and CDR2 from the germline V gene are SGHAT and FQNNGV. This CDR3 has 13 amino acids. Trimming removed 1 base from V and 10 bases from J, with 10 bases in between. The CDR3 spells CASSLGLTGKLFF. The CDR3 coding sequence is TGTGCCAGCAGCTTAGGCCTGACTGGAAAACTGTTTTTT.

This clonotype was seen a few times. The chain couples TRBV28 to TRBJ2-7; tentatively, D is TRBD1 or TRBD2 (5 bases each). This CDR3 spans 13 amino acids. V lost 10 bases to trimming and J lost 0 bases, with 13 bases between them. Germline V lookup: CDR1 MDHEN, CDR2 SYDVKM. The chain's CDR3 is CATAGDVSYEQYF. CDR3 nucleotides: TGTGCCACCGCCGGGGACGTCTCCTACGAGCAGTACTTC.

This clonotype was detected once. A clone one base away is much larger, so this may be a read error. The chain uses TRBV6-2 or TRBV6-3 and TRBJ2-7; the D gene is possibly TRBD2 (6 bases). Germline values: CDR1 MNHEY, CDR2 SVGEGT. The V gene lost 11 bases and the J gene lost 2 bases, with 7 bases spanning the gap. The CDR3 has 10 amino acids. CDR3 in DNA: TGTGCCTGCGGGGCCTACGAGCAGTACTTC. Its translation is CACGAYEQYF.

Ten or more counts support this clonotype. The rearrangement links TRBV4-1 to TRBJ2-3, with TRBD2 identical over 8 bases. The germline V gene has CDR1 MGHRA and CDR2 YSYEKL. The ends lost 0 bases at V and 3 bases at J; junction bases unmatched: 8. The CDR3 consists of 17 residues. The CDR3 DNA sequence: TGCGCCAGCAGCCAAGAGGAGACCGGGAGGGGTACAGATACGCAGTATTTT. Protein product: CASSQEETGRGTDTQYF.

This clonotype was seen ten or more times. The CDR3 nucleotides read TGTGCCAGCAGCTTAGTACGCGGGAGGGGGGCGAACACTGAAGCTTTCTTT. Translation: CASSLVRGRGANTEAFF. V usage is TRBV11-2 and J usage is TRBJ1-1, with D tentatively TRBD1 (6 bases). V was shortened by 1 base and J by 1 base, with 16 bases between the two germline ends. This CDR3 has 17 residues. Germline V lookup: CDR1 SGHAT, CDR2 FQNNGV.

The chain is built from TRBV29-1 and TRBJ2-7; D may be TRBD1 or TRBD2 (5 bases each). The germline V gene has CDR1 SQVTM and CDR2 ANQGSEA. CDR3 length: 12 amino acids. V was clipped by 8 bases and J by 3 bases, with 14 bases between them. CDR3 coding DNA: TGCAGCATTGTAGAGGGGCTCTACGAGCAGTACTTC. Translated, it gives CSIVEGLYEQYF.

In this sample, this clonotype turned up many times. CDR3 in DNA: TGTGCCAGCACAAAACTAGCGGGAGGTCTAGATGAGCAGTTCTTC. Amino acids: CASTKLAGGLDEQFF. This chain joins TRBV6-1 and TRBJ2-1; 12 bases are a match to TRBD2. The V and J ends lost 7 bases and 8 bases, in that order; junction bases with no gene match: 9. Germline values: CDR1 MNHNS, CDR2 SASEGT. This CDR3 is 15 amino acids long.

Only a few counts were recorded for this clonotype. The germline gene is not matched at one end of the junction; a read error may be the cause. The gene calls are TRBV12-3 or TRBV12-4 and TRBJ2-4; no clear D gene. This CDR3 has 14 residues. CDR3 sequence: CVSSLSLAKNIQYF. CDR3 nucleotide sequence: TGTGTCAGCAGTTTATCCTTAGCCAAAAACATTCAGTACTTC.

Comment on this clonotype: This may be a read error: a much more frequent sequence differs by one nucleotide. The chain combines TRBV5-6 with TRBJ2-1; no reliable D call. Germline assignment: CDR1 SGHDT and CDR2 YYEEEE. The CDR3 extends over 13 amino acids. The CDR3 nucleotides read TGTGCCAGCAGTCCCGGACCAATGGCTGAGCGGTTCTTC. Translation gives CASSPGPMAERFF.

Concerning this clonotype: The missing conserved phenylalanine or tryptophan at the end of this CDR3 makes a read error likely. The V call is TRBV6-6, the J call TRBJ1-6, with TRBD1 matching over 8 bases. The CDR3 has 14 residues. CDR1 and CDR2 (germline): MNHNY, SVGAGI (reference sequence). Trimming removed 7 bases from V and 9 bases from J; junction bases left unmatched: 8. CDR3 bases: TGTGCCAGCACCCACACAGGGGGAAGTTCACCCCTCCACTTG. Translated, it gives CASTHTGGSSPLHL.

The chain joins TRBV13 to TRBJ2-3; TRBD2 matches 10 bases. This CDR3 region has 17 residues. From germline, CDR1 is PRHDT and CDR2 FYEKMQ (reference sequence). J was trimmed by 1 base and V by 1 base; bases with no gene match: 5. The CDR3 region is CASSLDGLAGGTDTQYF. In DNA form, the CDR3 reads TGTGCCAGCAGCTTAGATGGGCTAGCGGGAGGCACAGATACGCAGTATTTT.

Many counts were recorded for this clonotype. This chain joins TRBV6-1 and TRBJ2-5; D not certain. The CDR3 sequence is 13 residues long. Trimming cost V 5 bases and J 1 base, with 8 bases left between them. Germline-derived CDR1 and CDR2 are MNHNS and SASEGT. CDR3 loop: CASSRLGQETQYF. DNA for the CDR3: TGTGCCAGCAGTAGACTTGGCCAAGAGACCCAGTACTTC.

This clonotype has a count of ten or more. V and J are TRBV5-4 and TRBJ2-6; the D gene is possibly TRBD1 (6 bases). Trimming left V 2 bases short and J 1 base short, with 10 bases between. CDR3 size: 16 residues. Germline V gene data show CDR1 as SGHNT and CDR2 as YYREEE (reference sequence). The CDR3 sequence: CASSFRTVSGANVLTF. CDR3 in DNA: TGTGCCAGCAGCTTCCGGACAGTATCTGGGGCCAACGTCCTGACTTTC. Looking up the rest from reference TRBV5-4 and TRBJ2-6 gives the full variable domain: ETGVTQSPTHLIKTRGQQVTLRCSSQSGHNTVSWYQQALGQGPQFIFQYYREEENGRGNFPPRFSGLQFPNYSSELNVNALELDDSALYLCASSFRTVSGANVLTFGAGSRLTVL.

On this clonotype: One end of the junction fails to match germline, which may point to a read error. This chain uses TRBV6-2 or TRBV6-3 with TRBJ2-5; 7 bases are a match to TRBD2. This CDR3 comprises 16 residues. From germline, CDR1 is MNHEY and CDR2 SVGEGT. CDR3 DNA: TGTGTCAGCAGAAAGATGCGGGGAGGGCCGCGGGAGACCCAATACTTC. It encodes CVSRKMRGGPRETQYF.

This clonotype is a singleton in its sample. At one of its ends the junction is not consistent with the germline gene, which may arise from a read error. The chain is built from TRBV5-1 and TRBJ2-7, with TRBD2 as a possible D gene (6 bases). CDR1 SGHRS and CDR2 YFSETQ come from the germline V gene. The CDR3 has 13 amino acids. The CDR3 is CASSFGGAYERYF. The DNA of the CDR3 is TGCGCCAGCAGCTTCGGAGGGGCCTACGAGCGGTACTTC. Full variable domain (remainder filled in from reference TRBV5-1 and TRBJ2-7): KAGVTQTPRYLIKTRGQQVTLSCSPISGHRSVSWYQQTPGQGLQFLFEYFSETQRNKGNFPGRFSGRQFSNSRSEMNVSTLELGDSALYLCASSFGGAYERYFGPGTRLTVT.

This clonotype was found once. The genes are TRBV5-4 and TRBJ2-2; D may be TRBD1 (5 bases). Germline V gene data show CDR1 as SGHNT and CDR2 as YYREEE (reference sequence). V was cut by 4 bases and J by 9 bases, with 22 bases left in between. This CDR3 spans 16 amino acids. The CDR3: CASSPLGGAQTRELFF. CDR3 coding DNA: TGTGCCAGCAGCCCCCTGGGTGGGGCGCAAACCAGGGAGCTGTTTTTT.

A note on this clonotype: A much larger clone lies one base from this, so it may be a read error. The gene calls are TRBV5-4 and TRBJ2-2; TRBD1 agrees at 7 bases. The CDR3 is 15 residues long. Germline V lookup: CDR1 SGHNT, CDR2 YYREEE (reference sequence). The CDR3 is CAAEKAGGETGELFF. CDR3 sequence (DNA): TGTGCGGCCGAAAAGGCAGGGGGAGAGACCGGGGAGCTGTTTTTT.

Concerning this clonotype: Given the absence of the conserved phenylalanine or tryptophan at the CDR3 end, a read error is likely. The DNA is left out, because the CDR3 cannot be placed on it with certainty; the CDR3 is given as TCRdb lists it. The V gene is TRBV12-2, the J gene TRBJ2-7; TRBD2 is taken as the D call from the table, unchecked against the DNA. TRBV12-2 is annotated as a pseudogene. The CDR3 is 17 residues long, counting both termini. This CDR3 is CASRALAGVAKPYEQYL.

Note on this clonotype: This CDR3 fails to terminate in the conserved phenylalanine or tryptophan, so it likely reflects a read error. V usage is TRBV6-2 or TRBV6-3 and J usage is TRBJ2-5; a possible D gene is TRBD2 (7 bases). CDR1 is MNHEY, CDR2 SVGEGT, per germline. Trimming pared 8 bases from V and 5 bases from J, leaving 18 bases between. The CDR3 totals 14 residues. DNA for the CDR3: TGTGCCAGCTCTTTCGGGGGGCGCGGGGAGACCCAGTACCTC. This sequence encodes CASSFGGRGETQYL.